These 21 T cell receptor beta chains were all obtained from the same sample, sequenced in a study of blood T cells in healthy people across ages. With a J-beta primer mix and a sample-barcoded 5' primer, a second PCR ran about 6 to 11 cycles. A single record per CDR3 protein comes from TCRdb applying MiXCR to the 5' RACE reads. The data hold approximately 580,000 distinct CDR3 sequences, with 24% observed a single time. These same data were also listed under a study on T cells of mothers and their children.

Specimen: blood. These receptors all stem from a boy aged 5-17 years in good health.

This chain connects TRBV12-3 or TRBV12-4 to TRBJ1-1, with D uncertain. This CDR3 region has 15 residues. V lost 6 bases and J lost 3, with 17 bases in between. In DNA form, the CDR3 reads TGTGCCAGCAGGTCTACAAGGTTAAAGGACACTGAAGCTTTCTTT. Translated: CASRSTRLKDTEAFF.

In its sample, this clonotype was seen many times. This chain links TRBV4-3 with TRBJ1-2; 7 positions match TRBD1. Germline V gene sequence: CDR1 LGHNA, CDR2 YSLEER. The V and J ends lost 1 base and 2 bases, in that order; junction bases with no gene match: 10. This CDR3 contains 17 residues. The CDR3 reads CASSQGQGGVTNYGYTF. The CDR3 DNA reads as TGCGCCAGCAGCCAAGGACAGGGAGGGGTAACGAACTATGGCTACACCTTC.

This clonotype was found a few times. The rearrangement links TRBV15 to TRBJ2-1; D perhaps matches TRBD1 (5 bases). With 0 bases removed from V and 6 bases from J, the gap between germline ends came to 6 bases. CDR3 length: 13 residues. Per germline, CDR1 LNHNV and CDR2 YYDKDF (reference sequence). CDR3 in amino acids: CATSRDRGNEQFF. CDR3 DNA: TGTGCCACCAGCAGAGATAGGGGCAATGAGCAGTTCTTC.

J is TRBJ2-1 and V is TRBV24-1; D gene unclear. Germline CDR1 is KGHDR and CDR2 is SFDVKD. Trimming shortened V by 8 bases and J by 0 bases, and 7 bases separated the two germline ends. This CDR3 has 13 amino acids. CDR3 amino acids: CATKANSYNEQFF. The CDR3 region has the DNA TGTGCCACCAAGGCAAACTCCTACAATGAGCAGTTCTTC.

The CDR3 is CSASRGPSYEQYF. CDR3 bases: TGCAGTGCTAGCAGGGGACCCTCCTACGAGCAGTACTTC. This chain links TRBV20-1 with TRBJ2-5, with a weak D call TRBD1 (6 bases). The last part of the DNA fits TRBJ2-7 better; the J call may be wrong. CDR3 length equals 13 residues. CDR1 DFQATT and CDR2 SNEGSKA come from the germline V gene (reference sequence).

This clonotype has just a few counts. The V call is TRBV20-1, the J call TRBJ2-1, with TRBD2 matching over 11 bases. V shed 5 bases, J shed 0 bases, and the junction held 9 bases outside the gene matches. The CDR3 has 17 residues. CDR1 and CDR2 (germline): DFQATT, SNEGSKA (reference sequence). The CDR3 DNA follows: TGCAGTGCTTCCCTACTAGCGGGAGACCCCTCCTACAATGAGCAGTTCTTC. Translation: CSASLLAGDPSYNEQFF.

This clonotype turned up a few times. The chain couples TRBV4-2 to TRBJ2-7; possible D gene TRBD2, 6 bases. In germline, CDR1 is LGHNA, CDR2 YNFKEQ. The CDR3 length is 14 residues. Trimming took 4 bases from V and 2 from J, leaving 12 bases between them. The CDR3 is CASSPYGGAYEQYF. CDR3 coding DNA: TGTGCCAGCAGCCCGTACGGGGGAGCCTACGAGCAGTACTTC.

The table lists this clonotype with many counts. The chain has TRBV7-9 and TRBJ2-3; D ambiguous. The germline V gene has CDR1 SEHNR and CDR2 FQNEAQ (reference sequence). CDR3 size: 14 residues. V lost 2 bases and J 0 bases, leaving 6 bases between the germline ends. The CDR3 is CASSLSASTDTQYF. The CDR3 bases are TGTGCCAGCAGCTTATCGGCTAGCACAGATACGCAGTATTTT.

The chain has TRBV6-2 or TRBV6-3 and TRBJ1-1; weak D call: TRBD1 (5 bases). Trimming cost V 0 bases and J 4 bases, with 15 bases left between them. CDR1 and CDR2 (germline): MNHEY, SVGEGT. This CDR3 has 16 amino acids. CDR3 sequence: CASSYSVMTDGTEAFF. CDR3 DNA sequence: TGTGCCAGCAGTTACTCAGTAATGACAGACGGCACTGAAGCTTTCTTT.

This clonotype turned up a few times. The chain's CDR3 is CASSTQGLGLYEQYF. For the CDR3, the DNA is TGTGCCAGCAGCACCCAGGGGCTCGGGCTCTACGAGCAGTACTTC. V gene TRBV5-5 combines with J gene TRBJ2-5; a possible D gene is TRBD1 (6 bases). The assigned J gene may be wrong: the sequence end matches TRBJ2-7 better. The CDR3 spans 15 residues. Germline lookup yields CDR1 SGHKS and CDR2 YYEKEE (reference sequence).

The chain employs TRBV5-1 and TRBJ2-3, with 8 bases identical to TRBD2. The germline V gene has CDR1 SGHRS and CDR2 YFSETQ. Trimming took 4 bases from V and 1 from J; bases not matched to a gene: 11. The CDR3 spans 17 residues. CDR3: CASSPSAGGFRTDTQYF. The CDR3 region has the DNA TGCGCCAGCAGCCCGTCGGCGGGGGGATTCCGCACAGATACGCAGTATTTT.

This chain joins TRBV27 and TRBJ2-7; the match to TRBD1 covers 11 bases. The V gene end was trimmed by 3 bases and the J gene end by 7 bases; junction bases not matched to a gene: 11. The CDR3 runs 16 residues. Germline CDR1 is MNHEY and CDR2 is SMNVEV (reference sequence). The CDR3 nucleotides are TGTGCCAGCAGTTTCACTGCCGGGACAGGGGGTTATGAGCAGTACTTC. This gives the protein CASSFTAGTGGYEQYF.

This clonotype was detected many times. This chain uses TRBV29-1 with TRBJ2-4; D remains unclear. The CDR3 spans 12 residues. Trimming removed 8 bases from V and 0 bases from J, with 8 bases in between. CDR1 SQVTM and CDR2 ANQGSEA come from the germline V gene. CDR3 sequence reads: CSFLEAKNIQYF. The CDR3 DNA follows: TGCAGCTTTTTAGAAGCCAAAAACATTCAGTACTTC.

The chain is built from TRBV6-5 and TRBJ2-3; 10 bases are a match to TRBD1. Germline V gives CDR1 MNHEY, CDR2 SVGAGI. After removal of 0 bases from V and 4 bases from J, the junction contained 4 bases not matched to a gene. This CDR3 has 16 residues. CDR3 nucleotides: TGTGCCAGCAGTTACTCAGGGACAGGGGTCCCAGATACGCAGTATTTT. This encodes CASSYSGTGVPDTQYF.

This sequence joins TRBV29-1 and TRBJ1-1; TRBD1 might be the D (5 bases). The V end lost 7 bases, the J end lost 6 bases, and 21 bases lay between the germline ends. The germline gives CDR1 SQVTM, CDR2 ANQGSEA. The CDR3 contains 14 residues. Written as DNA, the CDR3 is TGCAGCGCCCAAGGCGGGGGGAAGGGCGCTGAAGCTTTCTTT. Amino acids: CSAQGGGKGAEAFF.

CDR3 DNA sequence: TGCAGTGCCCCGAGCACGGACTATCCTAACTATGGCTACACCTTC. Amino acids: CSAPSTDYPNYGYTF. The V gene is TRBV20-1, the J gene TRBJ1-2; no definite D call. Trimming took off 6 bases at V and 0 bases at J, with 17 bases between the two ends. The germline V gene has CDR1 DFQATT and CDR2 SNEGSKA (reference sequence). The CDR3 spans 15 residues.

The chain employs TRBV20-1 and TRBJ1-6; 7 positions match TRBD1. Trimming at V came to 0 bases and at J to 10 bases, leaving 6 bases not matched to a gene. The germline V gene has CDR1 DFQATT and CDR2 SNEGSKA (reference sequence). This CDR3 is 14 amino acids long. CDR3 loop: CSAREAGGTSPLHF. CDR3 in DNA: TGCAGTGCTAGAGAGGCAGGGGGAACCTCACCCCTCCACTTT.

This chain connects TRBV5-1 to TRBJ2-5; D not resolved. Between the trimmed V and J ends, which lost 0 bases and 3 bases, there was a span of 12 bases. CDR3 length: 15 amino acids. CDR1 is SGHRS and CDR2 is YFSETQ in the germline V gene. The CDR3 nucleotides are TGCGCCAGCAGCTTGGCTCGGCGGAGCGAAGAGACCCAGTACTTC. It is translated as CASSLARRSEETQYF.

This clonotype was observed at least ten times. The DNA of the CDR3 is TGCAGCGTGGACAGGGGCACTGGCTACACCTTC. This sequence encodes CSVDRGTGYTF. V is TRBV29-1 and J is TRBJ1-2, with 9 bases lining up with TRBD1. Per the germline V gene, CDR1 is SQVTM and CDR2 is ANQGSEA. The CDR3 runs 11 residues. The V and J ends lost 6 bases and 7 bases, in that order; junction bases with no gene match: 3. The variable domain in full, completed from reference TRBV29-1 and TRBJ1-2, reads SAVISQKPSRDICQRGTSLTIQCQVDSQVTMMFWYRQQPGQSLTLIATANQGSEATYESGFVIDKFPISRPNLTFSTLTVSNMSPEDSSIYLCSVDRGTGYTFGSGTRLTVV.

This clonotype was recorded a few times. J is TRBJ1-5 and V is TRBV20-1; 7 nucleotides align to TRBD1. CDR1 DFQATT and CDR2 SNEGSKA come from the germline V gene (reference sequence). Germline trimming cut 6 bases from V and 0 bases from J; bases unmatched to any gene: 5. The CDR3 spans 14 residues. This CDR3 reads CSAGTVYSNQPQHF. In nucleotides, the CDR3 is TGCAGTGCAGGGACAGTTTATAGCAATCAGCCCCAGCATTTT.

This chain links TRBV6-6 with TRBJ2-7, with 7 positions matching TRBD1. Germline trimming cut 4 bases from V and 4 bases from J; bases unmatched to any gene: 4. The CDR3 has 13 amino acids. Germline V gene lookup returns CDR1 MNHNY and CDR2 SVGAGI (reference sequence). CDR3 in DNA: TGTGCCAGCAGTTGGGACAGCCTGTACGAGCAGTACTTC. This gives the protein CASSWDSLYEQYF.